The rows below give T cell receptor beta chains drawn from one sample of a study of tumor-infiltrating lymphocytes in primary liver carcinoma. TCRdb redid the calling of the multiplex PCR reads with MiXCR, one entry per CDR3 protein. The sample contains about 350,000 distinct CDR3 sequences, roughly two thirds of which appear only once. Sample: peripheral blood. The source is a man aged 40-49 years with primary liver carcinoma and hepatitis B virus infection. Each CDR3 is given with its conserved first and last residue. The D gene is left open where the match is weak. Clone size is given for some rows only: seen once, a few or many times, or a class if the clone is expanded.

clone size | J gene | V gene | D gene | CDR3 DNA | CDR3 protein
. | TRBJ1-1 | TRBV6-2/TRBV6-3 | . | TGTGCCAGTCTAGACAGGCTCACCATTAGCACTGAAGTTTTCTTT | CASLDRLTISTEVFF
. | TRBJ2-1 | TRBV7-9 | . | TGTGCCAGCAGCTTAGAGACTGAGCAGTTCTTC | CASSLETEQFF
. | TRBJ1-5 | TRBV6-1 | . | TGTGCCAGCAATAAAAGGGCCCCACGGGGTGATCAGCCCCAGCATTTT | CASNKRAPRGDQPQHF
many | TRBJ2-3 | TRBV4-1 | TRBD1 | TGCGCCAGCAGCCAAGGACGGGACAGGAGCACAGATACGCAGTATTTT | CASSQGRDRSTDTQYF
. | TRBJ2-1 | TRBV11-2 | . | TGTGCCAGTAGCCCAGGGAGTAGCGGTTACAATGAGCAGTTCTTC | CASSPGSSGYNEQFF
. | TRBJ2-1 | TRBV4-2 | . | TGTGCCAGCAGCCATGAGGGGTGGAATGAGCAGTTCTTC | CASSHEGWNEQFF
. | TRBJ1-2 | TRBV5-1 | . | TGCGCCAGCAGCTTGGACAGGCACCATAACTATGGCTTCACCTTC | CASSLDRHHNYGFTF
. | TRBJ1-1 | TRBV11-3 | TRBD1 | TGTGTCAGCAGCTACACAGGGGACACTGATGCTTTCTTT | CVSSYTGDTDAFF
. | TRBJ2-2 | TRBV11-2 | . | TGTGCCAGTAGCTTAGTCAAGGGGGCCGGGGAGCTGTTTTTT | CASSLVKGAGELFF
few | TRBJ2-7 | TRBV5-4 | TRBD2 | TGTGCCAGCAGCTTGGGGGGACTAGCGGGAGATTCCTACGAGCAGTACTTC | CASSLGGLAGDSYEQYF
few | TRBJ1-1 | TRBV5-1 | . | TGCGCCAGCAGCTTGGACAGATTGAACACTGAAGCTTTCTTT | CASSLDRLNTEAFF
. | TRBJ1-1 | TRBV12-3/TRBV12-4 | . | TGTGCCAGCAGTTTTCCCACTCGGCAGGGGTCTAAGGCTGAAGCTTTCTTT | CASSFPTRQGSKAEAFF
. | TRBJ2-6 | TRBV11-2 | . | TGTGCCAGCAGCTTAAGCACTGGGGCCAACGTCCTGACTTTC | CASSLSTGANVLTF
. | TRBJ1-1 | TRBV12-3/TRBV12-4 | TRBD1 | TGTGCCAGCAGTTTGACAGGGACTAAGAACACTGAAACTTTCTTT | CASSLTGTKNTETFF
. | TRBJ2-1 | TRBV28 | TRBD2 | TGTGCCAGCAGTTTCGAACTAGCGGGAGTAAATGAGCAGTTCTTC | CASSFELAGVNEQFF
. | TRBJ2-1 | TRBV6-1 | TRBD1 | TGTGCCAGTAGTGAGTCGAGACAGGGGACCAATGAGCAGTTCTTC | CASSESRQGTNEQFF
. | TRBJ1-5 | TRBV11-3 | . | TGTGCCAGCAGCGAAACGACACTTCGGAGGAGAAATAGGTCCCAACATTTT | CASSETTLRRRNRSQHF
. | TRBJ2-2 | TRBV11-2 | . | TGTGCCATCAGCTCCATAGCGGGTTGGGACACAGGGGAGCTGTTTTTT | CAISSIAGWDTGELFF
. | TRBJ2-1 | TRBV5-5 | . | TGTACCAGCAGCTCAGTCCAGATGGGCGGGAATGAGCAGTTCTTC | CTSSSVQMGGNEQFF
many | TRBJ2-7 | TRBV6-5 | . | TGTGCCAGCTCTGAGGGCGCCACCTACGAGCAGTACTTC | CASSEGATYEQYF
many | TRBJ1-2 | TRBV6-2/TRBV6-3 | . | TGTGCCAGCAGTCGGGGACGGGGCAGGGACTATGGCTACACCTTC | CASSRGRGRDYGYTF
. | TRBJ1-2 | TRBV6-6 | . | TGTGCCATCATCAGACAGCCGCCTAGCTATGTCGACACCTTC | CAIIRQPPSYVDTF
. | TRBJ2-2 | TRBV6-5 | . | TGTGCCAGCAGTTACTCTGTATTGACCGTGGAGTTGTTTTTT | CASSYSVLTVELFF
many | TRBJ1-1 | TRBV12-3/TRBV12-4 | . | TGTGCCAGCAGGAAACAAGGAACGAACACTGAAGCTTTCTTT | CASRKQGTNTEAFF
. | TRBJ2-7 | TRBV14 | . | TGTACCAGCAGCCAAGATCCGGGGTTGGGGGAGCAGTACTTC | CTSSQDPGLGEQYF
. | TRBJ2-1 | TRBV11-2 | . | TGTGCGAGCAGCTCAGTAGTGGGCCCCTTCAATGAGAAGTTCTTC | CASSSVVGPFNEKFF
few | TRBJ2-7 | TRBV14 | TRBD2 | TGTGCCAGCAGCCAGAATATAGCGGGAATATACGAGCAGTACTTC | CASSQNIAGIYEQYF
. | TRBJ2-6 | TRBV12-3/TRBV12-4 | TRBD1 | TGTGCCAGCAGGGGACAGGGCTACTCTGGGGCCAACGTCCTGACTTTC | CASRGQGYSGANVLTF
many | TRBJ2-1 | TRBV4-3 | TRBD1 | TGCGCCAGCAGCTCGTGGACAGGGGGAAATGAGCAGTTCTTC | CASSSWTGGNEQFF
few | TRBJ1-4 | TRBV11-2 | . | TGCGCCAACAGCAAGCCCGGGACGGCCGGGGAAAAACTGTTTTTT | CANSKPGTAGEKLFF
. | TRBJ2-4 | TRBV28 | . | TGTGCCAGCAGTTTAGCGGGATCCCCCAAAAACATTCAGTACTTC | CASSLAGSPKNIQYF
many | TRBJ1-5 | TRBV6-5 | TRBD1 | TGTGCCAGCAGTGACACAGGGGGCGGACAGCCCCAGCATTTT | CASSDTGGGQPQHF
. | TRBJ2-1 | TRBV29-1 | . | TGCAGCGTTCCCCCTAATGGGGTTTACAATGAGCAGTTCTTC | CSVPPNGVYNEQFF
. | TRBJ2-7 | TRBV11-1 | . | TGTGCCAGCAGCACAAGGGCCTCCTACTACGTGCAGTACTTC | CASSTRASYYVQYF
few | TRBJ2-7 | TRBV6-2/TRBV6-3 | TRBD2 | TGTGCCAGCAGTTACTCACCTAGCGGGAGCTCCTACGAGCAGTACTTC | CASSYSPSGSSYEQYF
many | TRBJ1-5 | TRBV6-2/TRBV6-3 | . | TGTGCCAGCACCATAGGATCGGGGATAGGCAATCAGCCCCAGCATTTT | CASTIGSGIGNQPQHF
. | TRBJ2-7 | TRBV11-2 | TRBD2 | TGTGCCAGCAGAGCCCGGACTAGGGAGTACGAGCAGTACTTC | CASRARTREYEQYF
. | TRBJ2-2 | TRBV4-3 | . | TGCGCCAGCAAGGTGGGCAACACCGGGGAACTGTTTTTT | CASKVGNTGELFF
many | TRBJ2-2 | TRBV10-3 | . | TGTGCCATCAGGAACAGGACCGGGGAGCTGTTTTTT | CAIRNRTGELFF
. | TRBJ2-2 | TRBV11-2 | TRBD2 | TGTGCTAGCAGCCCTCGACTAGCGGTAGGTTTTGGTGACACCGGGGAGCTGTTTTTT | CASSPRLAVGFGDTGELFF
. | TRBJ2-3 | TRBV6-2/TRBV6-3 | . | TGTGCCAGCAGTTATCTACTAGTCGGAAGCACAGATACGCAGTATTTT | CASSYLLVGSTDTQYF
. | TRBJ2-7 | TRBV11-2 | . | TGTGCCAGCAGCTGGGGCGACTCCTACGGCCAGTACTTC | CASSWGDSYGQYF
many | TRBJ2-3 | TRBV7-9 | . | TGTGCCAGCAGCTCTGGGACCGAGGCGATGGCAGATACGCAGTATTTT | CASSSGTEAMADTQYF
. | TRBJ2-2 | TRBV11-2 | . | TGCGCCAGCAGCCGCCGAAACTTTAAGAACACCGGGGAGCTGTTTTTT | CASSRRNFKNTGELFF
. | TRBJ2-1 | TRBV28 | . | TGTGCCAGCAGGGTGACAGTAAATGAGCAGTTCTTC | CASRVTVNEQFF
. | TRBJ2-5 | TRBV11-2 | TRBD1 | TGTGCCAGCAGCCGGGTACAGGGGGAAGCGACCCAGTACTTC | CASSRVQGEATQYF
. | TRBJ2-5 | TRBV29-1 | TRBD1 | TGCAGCTGCCAGGGGGCGGATTCCAAGACCCAGTACTTC | CSCQGADSKTQYF
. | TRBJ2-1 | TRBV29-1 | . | TGTAGCGTTGAAGATGTCGGACATGGTAAGCAGTTCTTC | CSVEDVGHGKQFF
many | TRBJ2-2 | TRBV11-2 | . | TGTGCCAGCAGCTCTGGACAAAACACCGGGGAGCTGTTTTTT | CASSSGQNTGELFF
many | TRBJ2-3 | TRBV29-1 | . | TGCAGCGTTGAAGGGACACAGGATTCTAGCACAGATACGCAGTATTTT | CSVEGTQDSSTDTQYF
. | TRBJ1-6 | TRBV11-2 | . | TGTGCCAACAGCCCCATCCCCCAGGGGTTTGGTCCACCCCTCCACTTT | CANSPIPQGFGPPLHF
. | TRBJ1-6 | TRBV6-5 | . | TGTGGCAGCAGTTACTCGCGGCGGTCACTCTATAATTCACCCCTCCACTTT | CGSSYSRRSLYNSPLHF